The 22 T cell receptor beta chains listed next were all sequenced from one sample in a study of blood T cell repertoires in COVID-19. The protocol was immunoSEQ multiplex PCR, while the TCRdb copy is restricted to in-frame clones and leaves out a portion. This table holds 250,000 to 400,000 clones, about 88% found once. The sequenced sample was PBMCs or T cells enriched from blood (not recorded which). The receptors come from a man aged 55 to 70 who had recovered from COVID-19.

The genes are TRBV5-6 and TRBJ2-2; TRBD2 aligns across 16 bases. This CDR3 is built from 18 residues. Trimming removed 2 bases from V and 5 bases from J; junction bases left unmatched: 6. Germline-derived CDR1 and CDR2 are SGHDT and YYEEEE. The CDR3 coding sequence is TGTGCCAGCAGCTTTCTGGGACTAGCGGGAGGGGGAACCGGGGAGCTGTTTTTT. Protein: CASSFLGLAGGGTGELFF.

V is TRBV4-3 and J is TRBJ2-4; D unclear. This CDR3 comprises 16 residues. Trimming shortened V by 0 bases and J by 0 bases, and 9 bases separated the two germline ends. Germline V gives CDR1 LGHNA, CDR2 YSLEER. CDR3 DNA sequence: TGCGCCAGCAGCCAAGACAGAATTCTAGCCAAAAACATTCAGTACTTC. Its protein product is CASSQDRILAKNIQYF.

The chain employs TRBV6-2 or TRBV6-3 and TRBJ2-7, with a tentative D call TRBD2 (6 bases). The CDR3 totals 14 residues. The germline gives CDR1 MNHEY, CDR2 SVGEGT. V was clipped by 0 bases and J by 6 bases, with 12 bases between them. This chain's CDR3 is CASSYSIGSREQYF. CDR3 DNA: TGTGCCAGCAGTTACTCAATCGGGAGTCGCGAGCAGTACTTC.

The rearrangement uses TRBV11-2 and TRBJ1-2; D is unclear. CDR1 and CDR2 (germline): SGHAT, FQNNGV. This CDR3 has 15 residues. V was trimmed by 6 bases and J by 5 bases, leaving 19 bases between them. CDR3 bases: TGTGCCAGCAGAGACCACATAAGGAGTACTTATGGCTACACCTTC. Its translation: CASRDHIRSTYGYTF.

V usage is TRBV23-1 and J usage is TRBJ1-5; 7 bases agree with TRBD1. TRBV23-1 is placed among ORFs of uncertain function. V gave up 3 bases and J gave up 6 bases; unmatched junction bases: 8. The CDR3 runs to 15 residues. This CDR3 is CASSQGQFVRQPQHF. The CDR3 DNA reads as TGCGCCAGCAGTCAGGGACAGTTCGTGCGTCAGCCCCAGCATTTT.

This clone has just one count. The V call is TRBV3-1 (or the pseudogene TRBV3-2), the J call TRBJ1-3, with D possibly matching TRBD1 (5 bases). CDR1 is LGHDT and CDR2 is YNNKEL in the germline V gene (reference sequence). The CDR3 has 18 residues. V was cut by 2 bases and J by 0 bases, with 17 bases left in between. The CDR3 region is CASSQTTLGASSGNTIYF. DNA for the CDR3: TGTGCCAGCAGCCAAACGACATTAGGGGCCAGCTCTGGAAACACCATATATTTT.

The chain uses TRBV30 and TRBJ1-1, with TRBD1 matching over 9 bases. Germline V gene data show CDR1 as GTSNPN and CDR2 as SVGIG (reference sequence). The CDR3 runs 14 residues. V was pared by 2 bases and J by 3 bases, with 4 bases of the junction left unmatched. CDR3 amino acids: CAWSNRGPDTEAFF. The CDR3 DNA sequence: TGTGCCTGGAGTAACAGGGGGCCGGACACTGAAGCTTTCTTT. Supplemented by reference TRBV30 and TRBJ1-1, the full variable domain reads SQTIHQWPATLVQPVGSPLSLECTVEGTSNPNLYWYRQAAGRGLQLLFYSVGIGQISSEVPQNLSASRPQDRQFILSSKKLLLSDSGFYLCAWSNRGPDTEAFFGQGTRLTVV.

This sequence joins TRBV19 and TRBJ2-7, with 7 bases that match TRBD1. CDR3 size: 16 residues. V lost 6 bases to trimming and J lost 3 bases; unmatched junction nucleotides: 14. Germline CDR1 LNHDA, CDR2 SQIVND (reference sequence). The CDR3: CASSRQGVPGNYEQYF. The CDR3 DNA sequence: TGTGCCAGTAGCCGGCAGGGGGTCCCGGGAAACTACGAGCAGTACTTC.

This sequence joins TRBV6-5 and TRBJ2-1; the match to TRBD2 covers 10 bases. Germline-derived CDR1 and CDR2 are MNHEY and SVGAGI. Germline trimming cut 4 bases from V and 4 bases from J; bases unmatched to any gene: 7. The CDR3 runs to 16 residues. CDR3 in amino acids: CASSFLAGEQYNEQFF. CDR3 nucleotide sequence: TGTGCCAGCAGTTTTCTAGCGGGGGAGCAATACAATGAGCAGTTCTTC.

This chain links TRBV27 with TRBJ2-1; 7 nucleotides agree with TRBD2. CDR1 MNHEY and CDR2 SMNVEV come from the germline V gene (reference sequence). V lost 4 bases to trimming and J lost 4 bases; unmatched junction nucleotides: 7. This CDR3 comprises 15 residues. In DNA, the CDR3 is TGTGCCAGCAGTTCCACACCGGGAGGATACAATGAGCAGTTCTTC. Its translation: CASSSTPGGYNEQFF.

V gene TRBV7-3 combines with J gene TRBJ2-2; possible D gene TRBD2, 7 bases. The CDR3 loop spans 17 amino acids. V was shortened by 1 base and J by 4 bases, with 16 bases between the two germline ends. The germline CDR1 and CDR2 sequences are SGHTA and FQGTGA. CDR3 loop: CASSLSHGGQGTGELFF. The CDR3 DNA sequence: TGTGCCAGCAGCTTAAGTCACGGGGGGCAGGGCACCGGGGAGCTGTTTTTT.

The rearrangement links TRBV7-3 to TRBJ2-1; D may be TRBD2 (6 bases). Germline CDR1 SGHTA, CDR2 FQGTGA. Trimming pared 3 bases from V and 6 bases from J, leaving 9 bases between. The CDR3 is 13 residues long. The CDR3 bases are TGTGCCAGCAGCTTCGGTAGCGGCAATGAGCAGTTCTTC. This sequence encodes CASSFGSGNEQFF.

This rearrangement joins TRBV5-1 to TRBJ1-1; no definite D call. The CDR3 consists of 16 residues. The V end was cut by 1 base, the J end by 0 bases, with 13 bases between. Germline V gene lookup returns CDR1 SGHRS and CDR2 YFSETQ. CDR3 nucleotides: TGCGCCAGCAGCTTGATGCGCATGCCCTTGAACACTGAAGCTTTCTTT. Translated: CASSLMRMPLNTEAFF.

V gene TRBV11-2 combines with J gene TRBJ2-3; unclear D gene. V was trimmed by 6 bases and J by 6 bases, leaving 22 bases between them. CDR3 length: 16 residues. CDR1 is SGHAT, CDR2 FQNNGV, per germline. The CDR3 loop is CASSYLSMRSLDTQYF. CDR3 DNA sequence: TGTGCCAGCAGTTATCTCTCTATGAGGTCCTTGGATACGCAGTATTTT.

This rearrangement joins TRBV25-1 to TRBJ2-1, with TRBD1 identical over 7 bases. The CDR3 covers 15 residues. CDR1 MGHDK and CDR2 SYGVNS come from the germline V gene. Trimming removed 7 bases from V and 2 bases from J; junction bases left unmatched: 8. The CDR3, as DNA: TGTGCCAGCACAGTTGGGCAGGGGGCCTACAATGAGCAGTTCTTC. It yields the protein CASTVGQGAYNEQFF.

This chain connects TRBV19 to TRBJ1-2, with 9 bases fitting TRBD1. V shed 4 bases, J shed 5 bases, and the junction held 5 bases outside the gene matches. The CDR3 has 14 amino acids. Per germline, CDR1 LNHDA and CDR2 SQIVND (reference sequence). This CDR3 is CASSRQGVLYGYTF. The CDR3 nucleotides read TGTGCCAGTAGTAGACAGGGGGTATTGTATGGCTACACCTTC.

This rearrangement joins TRBV6-4 to TRBJ1-1, with D maybe TRBD1 (5 bases). The CDR3 extends over 15 amino acids. The V end was cut by 4 bases, the J end by 1 base, with 13 bases between. CDR1 and CDR2 from the germline V gene are MRHNA and SNTAGT. The chain's CDR3 is CASSVRGGTNTEAFF. CDR3 nucleotide sequence: TGTGCCAGCAGTGTCCGGGGGGGGACGAACACTGAAGCTTTCTTT.

The rearrangement joins TRBV13 to TRBJ2-3; D perhaps matches TRBD1 (6 bases). The CDR3 has 15 residues. Trimming stripped 8 bases from V and 4 bases from J, with 19 bases between. Germline values: CDR1 PRHDT, CDR2 FYEKMQ (reference sequence). CDR3 residues: CASLPSRGFADTQYF. Written as DNA, the CDR3 is TGTGCCAGCTTACCCAGTAGGGGGTTCGCAGATACGCAGTATTTT.

The J gene is TRBJ1-1, the V gene TRBV6-4; D gene ambiguous. The CDR3 runs to 13 residues. V was shortened by 6 bases and J by 0 bases, with 8 bases between the two germline ends. Germline lookup yields CDR1 MRHNA and CDR2 SNTAGT. The CDR3 region has the DNA TGTGCCAGCAGAATACATGTGAACACTGAAGCTTTCTTT. It codes for CASRIHVNTEAFF.

The chain is built from TRBV30 and TRBJ1-5; the D is unclear. V was shortened by 5 bases and J by 2 bases, with 10 bases between the two germline ends. The CDR3 consists of 13 residues. Germline V gives CDR1 GTSNPN, CDR2 SVGIG (reference sequence). The CDR3 sequence is CAWARGGNQPQHF. CDR3 nucleotide sequence: TGTGCCTGGGCGCGGGGTGGCAATCAGCCCCAGCATTTT. Looking up the rest from reference TRBV30 and TRBJ1-5 gives the full variable domain: SQTIHQWPATLVQPVGSPLSLECTVEGTSNPNLYWYRQAAGRGLQLLFYSVGIGQISSEVPQNLSASRPQDRQFILSSKKLLLSDSGFYLCAWARGGNQPQHFGDGTRLSIL.

This clone was seen once. The CDR3 loop is CASSESGTGFF. The CDR3 DNA sequence: TGTGCCAGCAGTGAATCGGGTACGGGTTTTTTT. The rearrangement uses TRBV2 and TRBJ1-4, with D unresolved. Germline V gene lookup returns CDR1 SNHLY and CDR2 FYNNEI. V was clipped by 2 bases and J by 17 bases, with 12 bases between them. The CDR3 extends over 11 amino acids.

This clone was detected only once. The chain carries TRBV6-5 and TRBJ1-4, with a tentative D call TRBD1 (6 bases). The CDR3 loop spans 14 amino acids. In germline, CDR1 is MNHEY, CDR2 SVGAGI. V was shortened by 6 bases and J by 6 bases, with 14 bases between the two germline ends. CDR3 DNA: TGTGCCAGCAGGAACAGGGATGGAGATGAAAAACTGTTTTTT. Translated, it gives CASRNRDGDEKLFF.